This note documents a single T cell receptor beta chain sequence. V trimming: 3 bases; J trimming: 1 base; junction bases outside the gene matches: 6. The germline CDR1 and CDR2 sequences are KGHSH and LQKENI. This CDR3 contains 16 residues. This sample is drawn from a study of blood T cell repertoires in COVID-19. Overall study: Spain, Italy and the United States supplied samples that represented acute and convalescent COVID-19. The cDNA or gDNA used as material had been derived from T cells, B-cell-depleted T cells, or PBMCs.

Methods used by the authors: Quantification of nucleated cells was approximated via reference gene primer amplification. Clones were sequenced by immunoSEQ multiplex PCR, and TCRdb holds only the in-frame ones, with some missing. D and trimming come from the DNA, and the V and J calls and clone size come from that table. This table holds just over 95,000 clones, 90% found once. The receptor was isolated from a man aged 55 to 70 with acute or convalescent COVID-19. Sequencing used peripheral blood. This rearrangement joins TRBV18 to TRBJ1-1, with 9 bases that match TRBD1. CDR3 sequence reads: CASSPKGQGQNTEAFF. For the CDR3, the DNA is TGTGCCAGCTCACCGAAGGGACAGGGTCAGAACACTGAAGCTTTCTTT.